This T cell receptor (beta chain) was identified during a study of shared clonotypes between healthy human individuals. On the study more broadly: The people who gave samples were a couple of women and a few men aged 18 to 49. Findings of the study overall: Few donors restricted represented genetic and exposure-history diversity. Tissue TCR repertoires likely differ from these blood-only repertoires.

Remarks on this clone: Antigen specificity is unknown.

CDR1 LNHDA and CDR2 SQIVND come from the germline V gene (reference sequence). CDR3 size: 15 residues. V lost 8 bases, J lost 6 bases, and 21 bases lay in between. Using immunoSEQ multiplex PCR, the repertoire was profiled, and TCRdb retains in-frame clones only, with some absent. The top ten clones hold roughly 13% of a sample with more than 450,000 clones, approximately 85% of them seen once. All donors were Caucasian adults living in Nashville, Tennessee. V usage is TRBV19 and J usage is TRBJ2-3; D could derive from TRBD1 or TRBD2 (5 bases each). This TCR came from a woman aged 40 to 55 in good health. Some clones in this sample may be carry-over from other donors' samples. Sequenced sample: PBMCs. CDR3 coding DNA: TGTGCCAGTGCTGATACAGGTTCCACGGGGGATACGCAGTATTTT. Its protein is CASADTGSTGDTQYF. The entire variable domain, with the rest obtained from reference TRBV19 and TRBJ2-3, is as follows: DGGITQSPKYLFRKEGQNVTLSCEQNLNHDAMYWYRQDPGQGLRLIYYSQIVNDFQKGDIAEGYSVSREKKESFPLTVTSAQKNPTAFYLCASADTGSTGDTQYFGPGTRLTVL.